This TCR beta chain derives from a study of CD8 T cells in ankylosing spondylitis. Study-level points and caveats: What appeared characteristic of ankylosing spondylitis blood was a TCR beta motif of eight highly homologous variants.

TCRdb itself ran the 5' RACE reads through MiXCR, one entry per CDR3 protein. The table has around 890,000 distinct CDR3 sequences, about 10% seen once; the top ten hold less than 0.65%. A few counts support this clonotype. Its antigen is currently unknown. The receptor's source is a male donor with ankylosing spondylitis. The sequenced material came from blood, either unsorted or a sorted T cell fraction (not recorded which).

The CDR3 is CASSYRRLAGPYEQYF. DNA for the CDR3: TGTGCCAGCAGCTACAGAAGACTAGCGGGTCCCTACGAGCAGTACTTC. The chain uses TRBV5-6 and TRBJ2-7, with 10 positions matching TRBD2. This CDR3 is built from 16 residues. The germline gives CDR1 SGHDT, CDR2 YYEEEE. V was clipped by 3 bases and J by 2 bases; unmatched bases: 8.